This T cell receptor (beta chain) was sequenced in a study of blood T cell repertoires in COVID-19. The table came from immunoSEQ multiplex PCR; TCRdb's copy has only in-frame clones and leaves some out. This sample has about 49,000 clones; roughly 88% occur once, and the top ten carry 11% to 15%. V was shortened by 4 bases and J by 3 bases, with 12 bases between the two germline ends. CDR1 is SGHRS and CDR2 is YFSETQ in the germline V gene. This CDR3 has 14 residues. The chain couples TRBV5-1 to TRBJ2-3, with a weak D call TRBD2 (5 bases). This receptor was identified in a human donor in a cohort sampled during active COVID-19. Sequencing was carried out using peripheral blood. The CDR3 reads CASSGEGGTDTQYF. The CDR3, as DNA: TGCGCCAGCAGCGGGGAAGGAGGAACAGATACGCAGTATTTT.